This T cell receptor beta chain stems from a study of blood T cell repertoires in COVID-19. Looking at the study overall: From T cells, B-cell-depleted T cells, or PBMCs came the material, which was cDNA or gDNA.

V was shortened by 7 bases and J by 6 bases, with 16 bases between the two germline ends. There are 14 residues in the CDR3. Germline loops: CDR1 MNHEY, CDR2 SVGAGI. TCRdb's copy holds only in-frame clones and misses some; the assay was immunoSEQ multiplex PCR. This repertoire shows approximately 170,000 clones, 80% to 90% found once; its top ten account for about 10%. Those enrolled in Seattle joined during active infection and were followed longitudinally afterward. The chain couples TRBV6-5 to TRBJ1-5; D might be TRBD1 (5 bases). This TCR came from a woman aged 55-70 years with COVID-19, enrolled during active disease. Sequencing was performed on peripheral blood. CDR3 DNA sequence: TGTGCCAGCATAAGGGACTCAGGAGGTCAGCCCCAGCATTTT. Translation: CASIRDSGGQPQHF.